These T cell receptor beta chains were read from a single sample in a study of memory CD4+ T cells and cytomegalovirus serostatus. Here immunoSEQ multiplex PCR was the method, and the copy in TCRdb shows in-frame clones only, minus some. The sample holds 55,000 to 75,000 clones, roughly four fifths seen once. Sequencing was performed on memory CD4+ T cells from blood. The receptors were sampled from an adult in good health and CMV-seronegative. The CDR3 runs from the conserved cysteine through the conserved F or W. D genes are given only for firm matches. Expanded clones get a size class; other rows say once, few or many, or leave the size out.

d_gene | j_gene | v_gene | abundance | CDR3nt | CDR3aa
- | TRBJ1-2 | TRBV15 | - | TGTGCCACCAGCAGATCCCTAGATCAGGGGTCTAACTATGGCTACACCTTC | CATSRSLDQGSNYGYTF
- | TRBJ2-7 | TRBV9 | - | TGTGCCAGCAGCCAGAAGGAGTCCGAGCAGTACTTC | CASSQKESEQYF
- | TRBJ2-2 | TRBV29-1 | - | TGCAGCGCAGGGACACAAAACACCGGGGAGCTGTTTTTT | CSAGTQNTGELFF
- | TRBJ2-7 | TRBV27 | - | TGTGCCAGCAGTTTAGTCCTACCAGGGAGTGGTGGCGAGCAGTACTTC | CASSLVLPGSGGEQYF
- | TRBJ2-7 | TRBV5-1 | - | TGCGCCAGCCGCCTTTCAGGGGAGCAGTACTTC | CASRLSGEQYF
- | TRBJ1-1 | TRBV5-1 | - | TGCGCCAGCAGCTTGGAGGACGCCACGAACACTGAAGCTTTCTTT | CASSLEDATNTEAFF
TRBD1 | TRBJ1-2 | TRBV7-9 | few | TGTGCCAGCAGCTCACGACAGGGCGGAGGCTACACCTTC | CASSSRQGGGYTF
TRBD1 | TRBJ2-5 | TRBV5-1 | - | TGCGCCAGCAGCTTGGGAGACAGGGGGCGTGAGACCCAGTACTTC | CASSLGDRGRETQYF
TRBD1 | TRBJ1-5 | TRBV6-6 | - | TGTGCCAGCAGTTCACAGGGGGATAGCAATCAGCCCCAGCATTTT | CASSSQGDSNQPQHF
TRBD1 | TRBJ2-1 | TRBV6-1 | - | TGTGCCAGCAGCCGCCGGGACAGGGTCGTGGATGAGCAGTTCTTC | CASSRRDRVVDEQFF
TRBD2 | TRBJ2-7 | TRBV2 | - | TGTGCCAGCAGCCCTAGCGGGGGGCCCTCCTACGAGCAGTACTTC | CASSPSGGPSYEQYF
- | TRBJ2-1 | TRBV5-1 | - | TGCGCCAGCAGCTTGGGTGGTCAGACCAATGAGCAGTTCTTC | CASSLGGQTNEQFF
- | TRBJ2-4 | TRBV10-2 | - | TGCGCCAGCAGTGACCGGGCTGGGGGGTTAGCCAAAAACATTCAGTACTTC | CASSDRAGGLAKNIQYF
- | TRBJ1-1 | TRBV2 | - | TGTGCCAGCAATCCGAACACTGAAGCTTTCTTT | CASNPNTEAFF
TRBD2 | TRBJ2-3 | TRBV25-1 | once | TGTGCCAGCGCGGGACTAGCGGGACACACAGATACGCAGTATTTT | CASAGLAGHTDTQYF
TRBD1 | TRBJ2-7 | TRBV5-5 | - | TGTGCCAGCAGCACACCGATTCAGGGGGCCGGCGAGCAGTACTTC | CASSTPIQGAGEQYF